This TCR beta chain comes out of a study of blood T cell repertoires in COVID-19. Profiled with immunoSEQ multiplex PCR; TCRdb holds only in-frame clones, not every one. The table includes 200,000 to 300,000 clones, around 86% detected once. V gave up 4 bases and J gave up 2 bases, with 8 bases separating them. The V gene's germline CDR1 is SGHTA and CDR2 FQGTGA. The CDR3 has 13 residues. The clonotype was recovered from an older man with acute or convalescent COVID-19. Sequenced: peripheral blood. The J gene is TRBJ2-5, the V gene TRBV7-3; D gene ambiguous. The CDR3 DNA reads TGTGCCAGCAGCTCAGGCCAGCAAGAGACCCAGTACTTC. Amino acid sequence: CASSSGQQETQYF.